The 30 T cell receptor beta chains in this list originate from one sample, sequenced in a study of blood T cell repertoires in COVID-19. Generated by immunoSEQ multiplex PCR, the TCRdb table keeps only in-frame clones and is missing some. The data hold 310,000 or so clones, with about 90% observed a single time. The sample comprised peripheral blood. These receptors originate from a woman in her twenties or thirties who had recovered from COVID-19.

This chain links TRBV28 with TRBJ2-4, with D perhaps TRBD1 (5 bases). Trimming took off 0 bases at V and 4 bases at J, with 7 bases between the two ends. Germline V CDR1 and CDR2: MDHEN, SYDVKM. The CDR3 is 14 residues long. In nucleotides, the CDR3 is TGTGCCAGCAGTTTATGGTCAGGGAAAAACATTCAGTACTTC. Translation gives CASSLWSGKNIQYF.

The chain recombines TRBV7-6 with TRBJ1-2; D remains ambiguous. This CDR3 contains 14 residues. The V gene lost 5 bases and the J gene lost 3 bases, with 13 bases spanning the gap. Germline V gene data show CDR1 as SGHVS and CDR2 as FNYEAQ. This CDR3 is CASSLGSKDYGYTF. Written as DNA, the CDR3 is TGTGCCAGCAGCCTTGGCTCGAAAGACTATGGCTACACCTTC.

The CDR3 sequence is CASSGGRTGVENEQFF. The CDR3 region has the DNA TGTGCCAGTAGTGGGGGGAGGACAGGGGTGGAAAATGAGCAGTTCTTC. The chain combines TRBV19 with TRBJ2-1, with 9 bases matching TRBD1. V lost 5 bases and J lost 7; bases outside the gene matches: 12. CDR3 length: 16 residues. The germline V gene encodes CDR1 LNHDA and CDR2 SQIVND (reference sequence). Complete variable domain (other parts from reference TRBV19 and TRBJ2-1): DGGITQSPKYLFRKEGQNVTLSCEQNLNHDAMYWYRQDPGQGLRLIYYSQIVNDFQKGDIAEGYSVSREKKESFPLTVTSAQKNPTAFYLCASSGGRTGVENEQFFGPGTRLTVL.

The chain joins TRBV28 to TRBJ2-7; 9 positions agree with TRBD2. This CDR3 has 15 residues. Germline V gene lookup returns CDR1 MDHEN and CDR2 SYDVKM. Losses at the gene ends were 6 bases for V and 2 bases for J; bases not matched to a gene: 8. This CDR3 is CASRLTSGPTYEQYF. DNA of the CDR3: TGTGCCAGCAGGTTGACTAGCGGACCCACCTACGAGCAGTACTTC.

A few counts support this clone. The CDR3 DNA reads TGTGCCAGCCGAGAAATTAGCTCCTATAATTCACCCCTCCACTTT. As protein: CASREISSYNSPLHF. J is TRBJ1-6 and V is TRBV18; the D is unclear. CDR3 length: 15 residues. Germline V lookup: CDR1 KGHSH, CDR2 LQKENI. Trimming removed 8 bases from V and 0 bases from J, with 11 bases in between.

The rearrangement uses TRBV27 and TRBJ2-3, with unresolved D. Trimming took 3 bases from V and 11 from J, leaving 9 bases between them. The germline V gene encodes CDR1 MNHEY and CDR2 SMNVEV (reference sequence). The CDR3 extends over 11 amino acids. As DNA, the CDR3 is TGTGCCAGCAGTTTTCGCAGGATGCAGTATTTT. The encoded protein is CASSFRRMQYF.

On this clone itself: Other DNA sequences of this sample code for an identical CDR3. This sequence joins TRBV19 and TRBJ1-1, with D possibly TRBD1 on 6 matching bases. Trimming took off 5 bases at V and 3 bases at J, with 13 bases between the two ends. Germline V gene sequence: CDR1 LNHDA, CDR2 SQIVND (reference sequence). The CDR3 has 14 amino acids. CDR3 DNA: TGTGCCAGTAGTCCACAGGGTAGGGACACTGAAGCTTTCTTT. Translation gives CASSPQGRDTEAFF.

The chain employs TRBV5-4 and TRBJ2-3; 13 bases line up with TRBD2. Germline assignment: CDR1 SGHNT and CDR2 YYREEE (reference sequence). V shed 4 bases and J 2 bases; nucleotides not matched to a gene: 10. This CDR3 spans 18 amino acids. The DNA for the CDR3 is TGTGCCAGCAGCCCCGGGACTAGCGGGACGGTGGCCACAGATACGCAGTATTTT. It specifies CASSPGTSGTVATDTQYF.

J is TRBJ2-2 and V is TRBV4-1, with D possibly being TRBD2 (5 bases). From germline, CDR1 is MGHRA and CDR2 YSYEKL. V lost 0 bases and J lost 3, with 8 bases in between. The CDR3 has 15 residues. In DNA form, the CDR3 reads TGCGCCAGCAGCCAAGAAGCGGCTGACACCGGGGAGCTGTTTTTT. It yields the protein CASSQEAADTGELFF.

CDR3 amino acids: CASSYQTGPGYGYTF. The CDR3 DNA reads TGTGCCAGCAGTTACCAGACAGGGCCCGGCTATGGCTACACCTTC. V is TRBV6-5 and J is TRBJ1-2; the match to TRBD1 covers 7 bases. This CDR3 region has 15 residues. The germline V gene encodes CDR1 MNHEY and CDR2 SVGAGI. Trimming at V came to 2 bases and at J to 4 bases, leaving 7 bases not matched to a gene.

The chain is built from TRBV27 and TRBJ2-7; D may be TRBD1 (5 bases). V shed 4 bases and J shed 3 bases, with 13 bases lying between them. The germline V gene has CDR1 MNHEY and CDR2 SMNVEV (reference sequence). This CDR3 contains 14 residues. CDR3 sequence: CASSSLDSVYEQYF. CDR3 coding DNA: TGTGCCAGCAGTTCGCTCGACAGCGTCTACGAGCAGTACTTC.

J is TRBJ1-5 and V is TRBV19; D gene ambiguous. The CDR3 loop spans 17 amino acids. CDR1 and CDR2 (germline): LNHDA, SQIVND (reference sequence). V lost 9 bases and J lost 7, with 28 bases in between. The CDR3 DNA follows: TGTGCCAGCCGGATCGGAGGACCGGGAGACCGACTACAGCCCCAGCATTTT. This gives the protein CASRIGGPGDRLQPQHF.

V is TRBV30 and J is TRBJ1-1; 7 nucleotides agree with TRBD1. This CDR3 spans 13 amino acids. The germline gives CDR1 GTSNPN, CDR2 SVGIG (reference sequence). CDR3: CASAGGQDTEAFF. CDR3 nucleotides: TGTGCGTCGGCTGGAGGACAGGACACTGAAGCTTTCTTT.

The genes are TRBV3-1 (or the pseudogene TRBV3-2) and TRBJ1-2, with D perhaps matching TRBD1 (6 bases). V was shortened by 4 bases and J by 5 bases, with 20 bases between the two germline ends. The CDR3 is 16 residues long. In germline, CDR1 is LGHDT, CDR2 YNNKEL (reference sequence). CDR3 DNA sequence: TGTGCCAGCAGCCGCCCCGAAATTACAGGGTTATATGGCTACACCTTC. It codes for CASSRPEITGLYGYTF.

Many counts were recorded for this clone. The chain is built from TRBV28 and TRBJ1-6; possibly TRBD1 for D (6 bases). V lost 5 bases, J lost 6 bases, and 11 bases lay in between. Germline V gene data show CDR1 as MDHEN and CDR2 as SYDVKM. This CDR3 comprises 14 residues. CDR3 region: CASSGQGFNSPLHF. The CDR3 bases are TGTGCCAGCAGTGGGCAGGGGTTTAATTCACCCCTCCACTTT.

The chain carries TRBV18 and TRBJ2-7; D uncertain. The germline V and J ends were trimmed by 5 bases and 5 bases, with 19 bases remaining between them. Germline CDR1 and CDR2: KGHSH and LQKENI. The CDR3 has 15 amino acids. CDR3 nucleotides: TGTGCCAGCTCAATGGAGACTCGGCGAGTCGACGAGCAGTACTTC. It codes for CASSMETRRVDEQYF.

This rearrangement joins TRBV13 to TRBJ2-7, with TRBD1 matching 8 bases. The V and J ends lost 5 bases and 2 bases, in that order; junction bases with no gene match: 5. CDR1 is PRHDT, CDR2 FYEKMQ, per germline (reference sequence). This CDR3 has 14 amino acids. The CDR3 here is CASSITGGTYEQYF. CDR3 nucleotide sequence: TGTGCCAGCAGCATAACAGGGGGGACCTACGAGCAGTACTTC.

The chain uses TRBV19 and TRBJ1-4; no clear D. Looked up from germline, CDR1 is LNHDA and CDR2 is SQIVND (reference sequence). Between the trimmed V and J ends, which lost 6 bases and 7 bases, there was a span of 12 bases. The CDR3 totals 13 residues. The CDR3 bases are TGTGCCAGTAGGAAATGGGGAGGTGAAAAACTGTTTTTT. It translates to CASRKWGGEKLFF.

The chain joins TRBV5-1 to TRBJ2-1, with no clear D. Per the germline V gene, CDR1 is SGHRS and CDR2 is YFSETQ. Trimming cost V 5 bases and J 3 bases, with 12 bases left between them. The CDR3 has 14 residues. The CDR3 region has the DNA TGCGCCAGCAGTGGCCGATTTGACTACAATGAGCAGTTCTTC. Its protein product is CASSGRFDYNEQFF. The whole variable domain, filled in from reference TRBV5-1 and TRBJ2-1, reads KAGVTQTPRYLIKTRGQQVTLSCSPISGHRSVSWYQQTPGQGLQFLFEYFSETQRNKGNFPGRFSGRQFSNSRSEMNVSTLELGDSALYLCASSGRFDYNEQFFGPGTRLTVL.

This rearrangement joins TRBV6-6 to TRBJ2-2, with TRBD2 matching over 10 bases. Germline CDR1 reads MNHNY; CDR2 reads SVGAGI (reference sequence). V was pared by 5 bases and J by 6 bases, with 6 bases of the junction left unmatched. The CDR3 covers 15 residues. CDR3 in DNA: TGTGCCAGCAGTACCGGTCTAGCGGGAGCCGGGGAGCTGTTTTTT. It codes for CASSTGLAGAGELFF.

The rearrangement joins TRBV5-6 to TRBJ2-3; 8 bases are shared with TRBD2. Germline trimming cut 3 bases from V and 4 bases from J; bases unmatched to any gene: 4. The CDR3 covers 14 residues. The germline V gene has CDR1 SGHDT and CDR2 YYEEEE. The CDR3 DNA reads as TGTGCCAGCAGCTACGGGGGGGGCTCAGATACGCAGTATTTT. Its protein is CASSYGGGSDTQYF.

This chain links TRBV6-6 with TRBJ1-5; 9 bases agree with TRBD1. The V gene end was trimmed by 3 bases and the J gene end by 7 bases; junction bases not matched to a gene: 4. Per the germline V gene, CDR1 is MNHNY and CDR2 is SVGAGI (reference sequence). This CDR3 region has 14 residues. CDR3 nucleotide sequence: TGTGCCAGCAGTTATACAGGGGGCCAACAGCCCCAGCATTTT. Translated: CASSYTGGQQPQHF.

This sequence joins TRBV5-1 and TRBJ2-5, with D tentatively TRBD1 (5 bases). The CDR3 loop spans 13 amino acids. Germline V lookup: CDR1 SGHRS, CDR2 YFSETQ. Trimming stripped 0 bases from V and 5 bases from J, with 8 bases between. CDR3 residues: CASSLDRPETQYF. CDR3 coding DNA: TGCGCCAGCAGCTTGGACAGGCCGGAGACCCAGTACTTC.

V is TRBV7-2 and J is TRBJ1-1, with 10 positions matching TRBD1. J lost 8 bases, V lost 5 bases, and 11 bases had no gene match. This CDR3 is 15 amino acids long. CDR1 is SGHTA and CDR2 is FQGNSA in the germline V gene. Here the CDR3 reads CASSLDRGPRSEAFF. The CDR3 nucleotides read TGTGCCAGCAGCCTAGACAGGGGGCCCCGCTCAGAAGCTTTCTTT. Drawing the rest from reference TRBV7-2 and TRBJ1-1, the complete variable domain is GAGVSQSPSNKVTEKGKDVELRCDPISGHTALYWYRQSLGQGLEFLIYFQGNSAPDKSGLPSDRFSAERTGGSVSTLTIQRTQQEDSAVYLCASSLDRGPRSEAFFGQGTRLTVV.

The rearrangement links TRBV19 to TRBJ2-7, with 15 positions matching TRBD2. The CDR3 consists of 16 residues. Trimming cost V 8 bases and J 2 bases; bases outside gene matches: 7. Germline assignment: CDR1 LNHDA and CDR2 SQIVND (reference sequence). CDR3 residues: CASGTSGGSVTYEQYF. The CDR3 DNA reads TGTGCCAGTGGGACTAGCGGGGGGTCTGTCACCTACGAGCAGTACTTC.

The chain uses TRBV28 and TRBJ1-5, with D possibly TRBD1 on 5 matching bases. The V gene's germline CDR1 is MDHEN and CDR2 SYDVKM. The germline V and J ends were trimmed by 0 bases and 8 bases, with 14 bases remaining between them. There are 15 residues in the CDR3. The CDR3 nucleotides are TGTGCCAGCAGTTTATGGGGCAGGGTTGGGAAGCCCCAGCATTTT. The encoded protein is CASSLWGRVGKPQHF.

CDR3 region: CASSPREGRNYGYTF. CDR3 in DNA: TGTGCCAGCAGCCCCCGGGAAGGGAGGAACTATGGCTACACCTTC. The chain combines TRBV7-2 with TRBJ1-2; D unclear. Looked up from germline, CDR1 is SGHTA and CDR2 is FQGNSA. Deletions cut 5 bases from V and 2 bases from J, with 15 bases between. The CDR3 is 15 residues long.

The table lists this clone with a count of one. The V gene is TRBV28, the J gene TRBJ1-2; 9 bases agree with TRBD1. V shed 5 bases and J 1 base; nucleotides not matched to a gene: 5. The germline V gene encodes CDR1 MDHEN and CDR2 SYDVKM. The CDR3 runs 15 residues. Written as DNA, the CDR3 is TGTGCCAGCAGTCCTCAGGACAGGGGTAACTATGGCTACACCTTC. Amino acid sequence: CASSPQDRGNYGYTF.

This clone showed up just once. The chain links TRBV10-3 to TRBJ2-5; 7 nucleotides match TRBD1. Germline V CDR1 and CDR2: ENHRY, SYGVKD. With 6 bases clipped from V and 3 bases from J, the junction kept 4 bases outside the gene matches. The CDR3 extends over 13 amino acids. CDR3 residues: CAISGTEKETQYF. In DNA, the CDR3 is TGTGCCATCAGCGGGACAGAAAAAGAGACCCAGTACTTC.

The chain employs TRBV6-1 and TRBJ2-7; D is ambiguous. The CDR3 consists of 13 residues. V gave up 1 base and J gave up 2 bases, with 6 bases separating them. The germline CDR1 and CDR2 sequences are MNHNS and SASEGT. The CDR3 sequence: CASSEGQTYEQYF. The CDR3 DNA follows: TGTGCCAGCAGTGAAGGTCAAACCTACGAGCAGTACTTC.